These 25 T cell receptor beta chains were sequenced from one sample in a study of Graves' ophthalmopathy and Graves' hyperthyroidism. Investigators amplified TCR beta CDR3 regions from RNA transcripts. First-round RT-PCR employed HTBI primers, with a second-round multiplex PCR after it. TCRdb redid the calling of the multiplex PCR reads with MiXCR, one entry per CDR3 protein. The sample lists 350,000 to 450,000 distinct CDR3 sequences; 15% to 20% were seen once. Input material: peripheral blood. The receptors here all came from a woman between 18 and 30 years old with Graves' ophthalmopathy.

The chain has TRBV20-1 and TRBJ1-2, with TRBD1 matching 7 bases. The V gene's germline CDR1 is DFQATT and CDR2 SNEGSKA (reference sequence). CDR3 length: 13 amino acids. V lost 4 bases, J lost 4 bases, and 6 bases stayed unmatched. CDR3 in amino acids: CSATTGEGYGYTF. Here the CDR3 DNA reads TGCAGTGCTACTACAGGGGAGGGCTATGGCTACACCTTC.

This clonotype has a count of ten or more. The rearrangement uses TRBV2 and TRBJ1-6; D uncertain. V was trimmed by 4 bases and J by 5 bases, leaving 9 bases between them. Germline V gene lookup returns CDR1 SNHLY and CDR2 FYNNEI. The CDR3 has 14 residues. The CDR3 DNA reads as TGTGCCAGCAGTGTGGGCGCTGATAATTCACCCCTCCACTTT. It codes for CASSVGADNSPLHF.

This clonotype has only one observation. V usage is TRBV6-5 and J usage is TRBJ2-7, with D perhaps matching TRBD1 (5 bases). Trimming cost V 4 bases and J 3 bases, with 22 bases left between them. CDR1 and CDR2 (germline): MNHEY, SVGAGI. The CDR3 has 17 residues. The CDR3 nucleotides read TGTGCCAGCAGTTCTAACGCACGACAGACAAGGTTCTACGAGCAGTACTTC. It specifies CASSSNARQTRFYEQYF.

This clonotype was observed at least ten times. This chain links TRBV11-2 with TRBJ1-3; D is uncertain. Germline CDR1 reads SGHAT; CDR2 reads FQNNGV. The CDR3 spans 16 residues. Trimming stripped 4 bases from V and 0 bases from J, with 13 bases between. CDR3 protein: CASSSPAQFSGNTIYF. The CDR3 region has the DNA TGTGCCAGCAGCTCCCCGGCACAATTCTCTGGAAACACCATATATTTT.

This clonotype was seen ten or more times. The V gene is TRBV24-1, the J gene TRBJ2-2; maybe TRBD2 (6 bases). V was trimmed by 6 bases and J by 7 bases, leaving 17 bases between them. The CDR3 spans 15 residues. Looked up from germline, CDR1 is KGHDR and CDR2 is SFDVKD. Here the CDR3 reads CATSPSRDSYGELFF. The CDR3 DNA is TGTGCCACCAGTCCATCCCGGGACTCATACGGGGAGCTGTTTTTT.

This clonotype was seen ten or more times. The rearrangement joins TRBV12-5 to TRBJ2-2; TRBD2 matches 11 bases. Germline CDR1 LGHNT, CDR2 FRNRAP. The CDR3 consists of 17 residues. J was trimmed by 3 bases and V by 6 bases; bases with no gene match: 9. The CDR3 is CASGPSSGGADTGELFF. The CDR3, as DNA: TGTGCTAGTGGCCCGAGTAGCGGGGGGGCTGACACCGGGGAGCTGTTTTTT.

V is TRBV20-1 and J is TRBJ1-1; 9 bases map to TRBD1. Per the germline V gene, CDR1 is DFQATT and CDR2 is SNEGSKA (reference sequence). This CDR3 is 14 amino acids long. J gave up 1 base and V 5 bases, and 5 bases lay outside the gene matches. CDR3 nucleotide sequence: TGCAGTGCTCCCCGACAGGGGGGGAACACTGAAGCTTTCTTT. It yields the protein CSAPRQGGNTEAFF.

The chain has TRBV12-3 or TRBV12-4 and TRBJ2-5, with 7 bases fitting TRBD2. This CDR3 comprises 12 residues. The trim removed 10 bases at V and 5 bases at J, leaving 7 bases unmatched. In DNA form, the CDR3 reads TGTGCCACAACCAGGGAGGGGGAGACCCAGTACTTC. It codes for CATTREGETQYF.

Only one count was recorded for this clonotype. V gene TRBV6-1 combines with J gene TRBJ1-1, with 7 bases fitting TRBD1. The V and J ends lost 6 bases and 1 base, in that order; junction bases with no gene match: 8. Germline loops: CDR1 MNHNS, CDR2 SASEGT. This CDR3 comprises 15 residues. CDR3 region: CASSPTGSANTEAFF. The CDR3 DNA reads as TGTGCCAGCAGCCCGACAGGGTCCGCGAACACTGAAGCTTTCTTT.

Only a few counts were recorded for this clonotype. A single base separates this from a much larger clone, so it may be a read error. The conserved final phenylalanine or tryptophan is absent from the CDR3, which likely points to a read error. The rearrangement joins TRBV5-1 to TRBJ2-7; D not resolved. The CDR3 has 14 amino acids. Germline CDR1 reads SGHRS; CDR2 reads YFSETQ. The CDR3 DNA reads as TGCGCCATCAGCTTGGAGCCTAGAAGTGACGAGCAGTACCTC. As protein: CAISLEPRSDEQYL.

The CDR3 reads CASSETEGSYEQYF. CDR3 DNA sequence: TGTGCCAGCAGTGAAACCGAAGGGTCCTACGAGCAGTACTTC. The chain is built from TRBV6-1 and TRBJ2-7; no firm D call. The V end lost 2 bases, the J end lost 1 base, and 9 bases lay between the germline ends. CDR3 size: 14 residues. Germline assignment: CDR1 MNHNS and CDR2 SASEGT.

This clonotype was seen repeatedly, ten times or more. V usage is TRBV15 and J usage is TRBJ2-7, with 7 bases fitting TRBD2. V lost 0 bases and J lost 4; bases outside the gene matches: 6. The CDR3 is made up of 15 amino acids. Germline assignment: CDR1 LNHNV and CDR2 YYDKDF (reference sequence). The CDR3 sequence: CATSRDWGGPYEQYF. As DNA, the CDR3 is TGTGCCACCAGCAGAGATTGGGGGGGACCGTACGAGCAGTACTTC.

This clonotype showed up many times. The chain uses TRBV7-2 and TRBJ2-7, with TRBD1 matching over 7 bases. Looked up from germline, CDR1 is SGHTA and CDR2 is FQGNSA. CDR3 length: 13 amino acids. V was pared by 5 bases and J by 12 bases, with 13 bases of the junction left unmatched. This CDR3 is CASSDRPGQSPYF. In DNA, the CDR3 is TGTGCCAGCAGCGACCGACCGGGACAGAGTCCGTACTTC.

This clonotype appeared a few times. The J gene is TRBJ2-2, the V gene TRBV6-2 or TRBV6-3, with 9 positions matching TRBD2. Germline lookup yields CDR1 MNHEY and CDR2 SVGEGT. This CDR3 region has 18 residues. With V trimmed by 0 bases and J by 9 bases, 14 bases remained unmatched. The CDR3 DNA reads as TGTGCCAGCAGTTACTCGAGGGTACTAGCGGGCGCCAGGCGGGAGCTGTTTTTT. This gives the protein CASSYSRVLAGARRELFF.

CDR3 residues: CASSLGGFSSQETQYF. CDR3 DNA sequence: TGTGCCAGCAGTTTAGGAGGGTTTTCATCCCAAGAGACCCAGTACTTC. The chain has TRBV27 and TRBJ2-5, with D perhaps matching TRBD2 (6 bases). Germline CDR1 is MNHEY and CDR2 is SMNVEV (reference sequence). Trimming cost V 2 bases and J 1 base, with 14 bases left between them. The CDR3 totals 16 residues.

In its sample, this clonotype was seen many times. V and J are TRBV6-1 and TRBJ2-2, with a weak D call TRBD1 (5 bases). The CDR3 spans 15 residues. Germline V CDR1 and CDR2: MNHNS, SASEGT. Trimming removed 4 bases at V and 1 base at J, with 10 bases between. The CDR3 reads CASSGWGGNTGELFF. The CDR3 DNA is TGTGCCAGCAGTGGTTGGGGCGGGAACACCGGGGAGCTGTTTTTT.

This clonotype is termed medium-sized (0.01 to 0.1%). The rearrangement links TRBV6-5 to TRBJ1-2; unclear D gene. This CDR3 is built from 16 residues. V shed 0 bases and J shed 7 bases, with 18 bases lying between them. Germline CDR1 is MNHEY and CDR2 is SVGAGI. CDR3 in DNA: TGTGCCAGCAGTTACTCGATTCGTGTTCTCCTCTCTGGCTACACCTTC. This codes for CASSYSIRVLLSGYTF.

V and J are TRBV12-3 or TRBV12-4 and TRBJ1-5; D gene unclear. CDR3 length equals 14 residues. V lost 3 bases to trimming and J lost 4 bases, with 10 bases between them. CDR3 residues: CASSFGWENQPQHF. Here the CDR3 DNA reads TGTGCCAGCAGTTTTGGGTGGGAGAATCAGCCCCAGCATTTT.

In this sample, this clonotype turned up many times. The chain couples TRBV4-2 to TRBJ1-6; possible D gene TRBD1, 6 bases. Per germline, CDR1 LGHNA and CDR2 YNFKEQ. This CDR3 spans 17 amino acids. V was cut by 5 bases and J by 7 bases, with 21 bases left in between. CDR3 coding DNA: TGTGCCAGCAGCTTAAACATGGGGGCGGCCCCAAATTCACCCCTCCACTTT. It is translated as CASSLNMGAAPNSPLHF.

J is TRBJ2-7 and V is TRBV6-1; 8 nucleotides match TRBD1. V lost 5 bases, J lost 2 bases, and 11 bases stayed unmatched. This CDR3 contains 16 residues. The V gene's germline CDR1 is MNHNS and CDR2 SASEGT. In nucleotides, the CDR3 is TGTGCCAGCAGTAGGGGACAGGAGCCTACCACCTACGAGCAGTACTTC. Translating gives CASSRGQEPTTYEQYF.

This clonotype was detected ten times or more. CDR3 region: CASSFEGKWAEAFF. Here the CDR3 DNA reads TGCGCCAGCAGCTTCGAGGGGAAGTGGGCTGAAGCTTTCTTT. The chain is built from TRBV5-1 and TRBJ1-1; D might be TRBD1 (5 bases). The ends were cut back, 2 bases at V and 6 bases at J, with 14 bases in the middle. The CDR3 is 14 amino acids. CDR1 and CDR2 (germline): SGHRS, YFSETQ.

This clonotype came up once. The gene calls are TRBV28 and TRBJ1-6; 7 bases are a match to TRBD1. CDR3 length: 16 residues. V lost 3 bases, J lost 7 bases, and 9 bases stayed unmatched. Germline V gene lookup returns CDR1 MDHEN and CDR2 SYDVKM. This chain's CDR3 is CASSFDRARGNSPLHF. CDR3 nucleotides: TGTGCCAGCAGTTTCGATCGGGCCAGGGGGAATTCACCCCTCCACTTT.

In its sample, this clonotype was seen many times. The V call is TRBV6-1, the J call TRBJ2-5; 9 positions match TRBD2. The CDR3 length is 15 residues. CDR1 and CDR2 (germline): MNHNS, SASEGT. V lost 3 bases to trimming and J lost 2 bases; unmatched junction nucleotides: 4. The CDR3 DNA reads TGTGCCAGCAGTGATCAGCGGGGGGTACAAGAGACCCAGTACTTC. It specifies CASSDQRGVQETQYF.

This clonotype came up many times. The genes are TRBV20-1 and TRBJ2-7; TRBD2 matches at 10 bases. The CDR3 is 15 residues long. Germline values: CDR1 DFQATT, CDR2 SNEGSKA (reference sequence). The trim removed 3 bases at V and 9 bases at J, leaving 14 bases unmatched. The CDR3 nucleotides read TGCAGTGCTAGTAAGGTAGCGGGGGGCCTTATGTGGCAGTACTTC. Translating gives CSASKVAGGLMWQYF.

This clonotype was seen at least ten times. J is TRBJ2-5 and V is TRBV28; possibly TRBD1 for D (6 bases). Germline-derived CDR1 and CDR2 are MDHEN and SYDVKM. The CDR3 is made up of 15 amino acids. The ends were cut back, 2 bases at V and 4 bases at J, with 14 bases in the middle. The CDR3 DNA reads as TGTGCCAGCAGTTTACCAACAGGGTTGGGAGAGACCCAGTACTTC. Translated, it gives CASSLPTGLGETQYF.